The subject of this entry is one TCR beta chain. Its antigen remains unknown. Sequencing templates came from extracted RNA that was reverse transcribed into cDNA. Assay: immunoSEQ multiplex PCR; the TCRdb copy retains only in-frame clones and omits some. The table has more than 200,000 clones, around two thirds seen once. Lesional scalp punch biopsies and peripheral blood were collected from alopecia areata patients. Germline V lookup: CDR1 GTSNPN, CDR2 SVGIG (reference sequence). With 2 bases clipped from V and 0 bases from J, the junction kept 6 bases outside the gene matches. This CDR3 is 15 amino acids long. The data stem from a study of CD8+ T cells in alopecia areata. General study findings and limits: Scalp samples also yield sequences from resident alphabeta T cells of normal skin. Scalp lesions, especially in alopecia totalis/universalis, had higher clonality than normal scalp.

The clonotype was recovered from a human donor with alopecia areata. Specimen: CD4+ T cells sorted from blood, collected at week 0. The chain couples TRBV30 to TRBJ1-1; 7 bases fit TRBD1. CDR3 protein: CAWSRTGTVNTEAFF. The DNA of the CDR3 is TGTGCCTGGAGTAGGACCGGGACAGTGAACACTGAAGCTTTCTTT.